Listed here are 27 T cell receptor beta chains from one sample, sequenced in a study of T cell repertoires in cytomegalovirus infection. These receptors have no known antigen. Each CDR3 protein is one row after TCRdb ran MiXCR on the reads. The table records roughly 130,000 distinct CDR3 sequences, approximately 24% of them present only once. The source material was PBMCs, sequenced either directly or after in vitro stimulation (not recorded which). These receptors all stem from a human donor in good health (CMV status not recorded). Some clones in this sample may be carry-over from other donors' samples.

The genes are TRBV7-6 and TRBJ1-1, with 8 bases identical to TRBD1. V lost 5 bases and J lost 0; bases outside the gene matches: 2. Germline CDR1 reads SGHVS; CDR2 reads FNYEAQ. The CDR3 is made up of 14 amino acids. Here the CDR3 DNA reads TGTGCCAGCAGCCAGGGGGCTATGAACACTGAAGCTTTCTTT. Its translation is CASSQGAMNTEAFF.

V and J are TRBV2 and TRBJ2-3, with TRBD2 matching over 8 bases. V shed 2 bases and J 0 bases; nucleotides not matched to a gene: 1. This CDR3 has 15 residues. CDR1 is SNHLY, CDR2 FYNNEI, per germline. CDR3: CASSERLASTDTQYF. CDR3 nucleotides: TGTGCCAGCAGTGAAAGACTAGCGAGCACAGATACGCAGTATTTT.

This sequence joins TRBV6-1 and TRBJ2-3; no firm D call. Per the germline V gene, CDR1 is MNHNS and CDR2 is SASEGT. This CDR3 contains 16 residues. The V and J ends lost 5 bases and 2 bases respectively, with 17 bases between them. The CDR3 DNA is TGTGCCAGCAGTTACGCTCGGTTTCCCAACACAGATACGCAGTATTTT. It yields the protein CASSYARFPNTDTQYF.

In DNA, the CDR3 is TGCAGTGCTAGAGATACCCGGGGGGATGAAAAACTGTTTTTT. Its protein is CSARDTRGDEKLFF. The chain couples TRBV20-1 to TRBJ1-4, with D possibly being TRBD1 (5 bases). The CDR3 spans 14 residues. Germline loops: CDR1 DFQATT, CDR2 SNEGSKA (reference sequence). V shed 0 bases and J shed 6 bases, with 11 bases lying between them.

In its sample, this clonotype was seen a few times. This chain connects TRBV20-1 to TRBJ2-1; 11 bases line up with TRBD2. This CDR3 contains 15 residues. The ends lost 7 bases at V and 5 bases at J; junction bases unmatched: 10. CDR1 and CDR2 (germline): DFQATT, SNEGSKA (reference sequence). CDR3 DNA sequence: TGCAGTGTTCCGATAGCGGGAGGGCCTAACAATGAGCAGTTCTTC. This gives the protein CSVPIAGGPNNEQFF.

This clonotype showed up many times. This chain connects TRBV12-3 or TRBV12-4 to TRBJ2-2; no clear D. This CDR3 has 18 residues. Trimming pared 5 bases from V and 0 bases from J, leaving 19 bases between. CDR3: CASSPKSIDTANTGELFF. As DNA, the CDR3 is TGTGCCAGCAGTCCTAAATCGATCGACACTGCGAACACCGGGGAGCTGTTTTTT.

This clonotype has a count of ten or more. The CDR3: CASSLVSRAINQPQHF. The CDR3 DNA reads as TGTGCCAGCAGCTTAGTCAGCAGGGCGATCAATCAGCCCCAGCATTTT. J is TRBJ1-5 and V is TRBV7-8; D perhaps matches TRBD1 (5 bases). The CDR3 extends over 16 amino acids. CDR1 and CDR2 from the germline V gene are SGHVS and FQNEAQ. The germline V and J ends were trimmed by 1 base and 3 bases, with 13 bases remaining between them.

This clonotype came up a few times. The chain employs TRBV28 and TRBJ2-7; D might be TRBD1 or TRBD2, each matching 5 bases. The CDR3 loop spans 15 amino acids. Germline V gives CDR1 MDHEN, CDR2 SYDVKM. V was cut by 5 bases and J by 0 bases, with 14 bases left in between. The CDR3 protein is CASSVPGPRSYEQYV. The CDR3 DNA reads TGTGCCAGCAGTGTCCCGGGACCCCGCTCCTACGAGCAGTACGTC.

The chain couples TRBV6-6 to TRBJ2-7; a weak D match, TRBD1 (6 bases). CDR1 is MNHNY, CDR2 SVGAGI, per germline (reference sequence). CDR3 length equals 13 residues. Trimming shortened V by 6 bases and J by 3 bases, and 12 bases separated the two germline ends. The CDR3 DNA follows: TGTGCCAGCAGCCTGGGGGCTGTCTACGAGCAGTACTTC. This encodes CASSLGAVYEQYF.

This clonotype was seen a few times. This chain connects TRBV5-4 to TRBJ1-2; no firm D call. Between the trimmed V and J ends, which lost 1 base and 3 bases, there was a span of 7 bases. The germline V gene has CDR1 SGHNT and CDR2 YYREEE (reference sequence). The CDR3 runs to 13 residues. CDR3 sequence: CASSLNSDYGYTF. Written as DNA, the CDR3 is TGTGCCAGCAGCTTGAACAGCGACTATGGCTACACCTTC.

V gene TRBV18 combines with J gene TRBJ2-1; D is ambiguous. This CDR3 has 14 amino acids. From germline, CDR1 is KGHSH and CDR2 LQKENI. V dropped 5 bases and J dropped 7 bases, with 15 bases sitting between them. DNA of the CDR3: TGTGCCAGCTCAAAAAGGGTGGAACTAAATGAGCAGTTCTTC. Protein: CASSKRVELNEQFF.

The chain combines TRBV4-3 with TRBJ1-2, with 8 bases identical to TRBD1. The V gene end was trimmed by 4 bases and the J gene end by 5 bases; junction bases not matched to a gene: 6. The CDR3 contains 14 residues. CDR1 is LGHNA, CDR2 YSLEER, per germline. The CDR3 spells CASSPVTGGYGYTF. The CDR3, as DNA: TGCGCCAGCAGCCCAGTTACAGGGGGATATGGCTACACCTTC.

V is TRBV10-3 and J is TRBJ1-2; maybe TRBD1 (5 bases). V shed 8 bases and J shed 7 bases, with 17 bases lying between them. CDR1 is ENHRY and CDR2 is SYGVKD in the germline V gene. This CDR3 has 13 amino acids. CDR3 coding DNA: TGTGCCATCGGGGGGGAGGGGAGTCCTGGCTACACCTTC. As protein: CAIGGEGSPGYTF.

In this sample, this clonotype turned up many times. The chain employs TRBV7-2 and TRBJ2-1; 9 bases map to TRBD2. The CDR3 length is 15 residues. Trimming removed 0 bases from V and 8 bases from J; junction bases left unmatched: 5. Germline CDR1 and CDR2: SGHTA and FQGNSA. CDR3 bases: TGTGCCAGCAGCTTAGCGACTAGCGGAAACGATGAGCAGTTCTTC. Protein sequence: CASSLATSGNDEQFF.

This clonotype has at least ten counts. This chain joins TRBV12-3 or TRBV12-4 and TRBJ2-1; D gene uncertain. Trimming left V 3 bases short and J 1 base short, with 7 bases between. The CDR3 totals 14 residues. The DNA of the CDR3 is TGTGCCAGCAGTTTCGTTACGTCCTACAATGAGCAGTTCTTC. This codes for CASSFVTSYNEQFF.

This clonotype turned up a few times. The rearrangement links TRBV19 to TRBJ2-7; 9 positions match TRBD2. The length of the CDR3 is 15 residues. The J segment lost 0 bases and the V segment lost 3 bases, leaving 3 bases of the junction unmatched. Germline V lookup: CDR1 LNHDA, CDR2 SQIVND (reference sequence). CDR3 sequence: CASSILAGSSYEQYV. Written as DNA, the CDR3 is TGTGCCAGTAGTATTCTAGCGGGAAGCTCCTACGAGCAGTACGTC.

This clonotype appeared a few times. This sequence joins TRBV20-1 and TRBJ1-5; 7 bases are a match to TRBD1. CDR1 is DFQATT, CDR2 SNEGSKA, per germline (reference sequence). This CDR3 comprises 17 residues. V shed 0 bases, J shed 6 bases, and the junction held 14 bases outside the gene matches. CDR3: CSARDRAGGLRVQPQHF. The DNA of the CDR3 is TGCAGTGCTAGAGATCGGGCAGGGGGATTGCGAGTTCAGCCCCAGCATTTT.

This clonotype turned up a few times. V usage is TRBV4-1 and J usage is TRBJ2-7, with no clear D. The germline V and J ends were trimmed by 0 bases and 4 bases, with 7 bases remaining between them. Germline CDR1 reads MGHRA; CDR2 reads YSYEKL. The CDR3 contains 13 residues. CDR3 sequence reads: CASSQDVGYEQYV. CDR3 bases: TGCGCCAGCAGCCAAGATGTAGGGTACGAGCAGTACGTC.

The chain uses TRBV12-3 or TRBV12-4 and TRBJ2-2; D not certain. CDR3 size: 13 residues. V was clipped by 3 bases and J by 6 bases, with 8 bases between them. In nucleotides, the CDR3 is TGTGCCAGCAGTTTTGTGAGGCCCGGGGAGCTGTTTTTT. It translates to CASSFVRPGELFF.

This clonotype was counted many times. The rearrangement joins TRBV7-2 to TRBJ2-5; D is unresolved. Germline V gene sequence: CDR1 SGHTA, CDR2 FQGNSA. This CDR3 region has 12 residues. Deletions cut 4 bases from V and 5 bases from J, with 8 bases between. CDR3 loop: CASSWADETQYF. DNA of the CDR3: TGTGCCAGCAGCTGGGCAGATGAGACCCAGTACTTC.

This clonotype is large in the sample. The chain recombines TRBV4-1 with TRBJ2-7; 8 bases map to TRBD1. Per the germline V gene, CDR1 is MGHRA and CDR2 is YSYEKL. The CDR3 runs to 17 residues. With 1 base clipped from V and 2 bases from J, the junction kept 10 bases outside the gene matches. CDR3 bases: TGCGCCAGCAGCCAAGTTGGGACAGGAGGGTCCCCCTACGAGCAGTACTTC. Protein: CASSQVGTGGSPYEQYF.

The rearrangement links TRBV28 to TRBJ1-5, with 8 bases identical to TRBD1. CDR1 is MDHEN and CDR2 is SYDVKM in the germline V gene. The CDR3 length is 13 residues. After removal of 7 bases from V and 2 bases from J, the junction contained 1 base not matched to a gene. CDR3 sequence: CASKTGGNQPQHF. Written as DNA, the CDR3 is TGTGCCAGCAAGACAGGGGGCAATCAGCCCCAGCATTTT. Drawing the rest from reference TRBV28 and TRBJ1-5, the complete variable domain is DVKVTQSSRYLVKRTGEKVFLECVQDMDHENMFWYRQDPGLGLRLIYFSYDVKMKEKGDIPEGYSVSREKKERFSLILESASTNQTSMYLCASKTGGNQPQHFGDGTRLSIL.

The chain is built from TRBV6-2 or TRBV6-3 and TRBJ2-2; 7 bases match TRBD1. Losses at the gene ends were 4 bases for V and 4 bases for J; bases not matched to a gene: 3. The CDR3 consists of 14 residues. Germline-derived CDR1 and CDR2 are MNHEY and SVGEGT. The CDR3 nucleotides read TGTGCCAGCAGTTTCCGGGACAGCACCGGGGAGCTGTTTTTT. Translating it yields CASSFRDSTGELFF.

The sample holds many counts of this clonotype. The rearrangement uses TRBV7-6 and TRBJ2-6; D ambiguous. The CDR3 totals 14 residues. Germline CDR1 SGHVS, CDR2 FNYEAQ. V lost 5 bases to trimming and J lost 0 bases, with 5 bases between them. CDR3 amino acids: CASSASSGANVLTF. The DNA for the CDR3 is TGTGCCAGCAGCGCAAGCTCTGGGGCCAACGTCCTGACTTTC.

The table lists this clonotype with a few counts. This chain joins TRBV4-2 and TRBJ1-3; D is uncertain. Trimming left V 0 bases short and J 4 bases short, with 13 bases between. This CDR3 spans 16 amino acids. Germline V gene data show CDR1 as LGHNA and CDR2 as YNFKEQ. The chain's CDR3 is CASSQEDQSPGNTIYF. Here the CDR3 DNA reads TGTGCCAGCAGCCAAGAAGATCAGTCTCCCGGAAACACCATATATTTT.

The gene calls are TRBV5-6 and TRBJ1-3; D is undetermined. CDR1 SGHDT and CDR2 YYEEEE come from the germline V gene. This CDR3 spans 14 amino acids. The V gene lost 0 bases and the J gene lost 1 base, with 5 bases spanning the gap. In DNA form, the CDR3 reads TGTGCCAGCAGCTTGGTGGATTCTGGAAACACCATATATTTT. Amino acids: CASSLVDSGNTIYF.

The V and J genes are TRBV11-2 and TRBJ2-1, with D possibly TRBD2 on 6 matching bases. V shed 1 base and J shed 9 bases, with 13 bases lying between them. The CDR3 loop spans 14 amino acids. In germline, CDR1 is SGHAT, CDR2 FQNNGV. The CDR3 region is CASSLGWLAIEQFF. The DNA for the CDR3 is TGTGCCAGCAGCTTAGGATGGCTAGCGATTGAGCAGTTCTTC.